The TCR beta chain described here comes from a study of long-term antiretroviral therapy in people with HIV. Study-level information: Collection of the earliest samples took place about a decade ahead of the 2015 immediate-ART recommendation.

This clone has just a few counts. Germline lookup yields CDR1 MGHRA and CDR2 YSYEKL. V was clipped by 1 base and J by 3 bases; unmatched bases: 9. The CDR3 spans 17 residues. At survey level, the immunoSEQ assay was run in its v3.0 version. Produced via immunoSEQ multiplex PCR; TCRdb's table is partial and in-frame only. The top ten clones hold more than 4.5% of a sample with about 23,000 clones, almost 85% of them seen once. The source material was unsorted PBMCs, sampled 0.3 years after starting antiretroviral therapy. The origin of this receptor is a man aged 50 or older with HIV. The V call is TRBV4-1, the J call TRBJ2-7; 10 bases agree with TRBD2. The CDR3 is CASSQGPTSGLNYEQYF. For the CDR3, the DNA is TGCGCCAGCAGCCAAGGACCGACTAGCGGGCTAAACTACGAGCAGTACTTC.